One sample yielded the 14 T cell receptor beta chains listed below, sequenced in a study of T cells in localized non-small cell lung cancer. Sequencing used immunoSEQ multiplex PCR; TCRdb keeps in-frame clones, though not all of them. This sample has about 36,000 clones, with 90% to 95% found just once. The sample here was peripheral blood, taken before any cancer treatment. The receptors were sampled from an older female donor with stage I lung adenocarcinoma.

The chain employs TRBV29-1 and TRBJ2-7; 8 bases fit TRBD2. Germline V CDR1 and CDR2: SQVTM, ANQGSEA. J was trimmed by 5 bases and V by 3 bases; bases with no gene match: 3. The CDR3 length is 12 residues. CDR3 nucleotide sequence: TGCAGCGTTGACGGGGGGGGTAACGAGCAGTACTTC. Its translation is CSVDGGGNEQYF.

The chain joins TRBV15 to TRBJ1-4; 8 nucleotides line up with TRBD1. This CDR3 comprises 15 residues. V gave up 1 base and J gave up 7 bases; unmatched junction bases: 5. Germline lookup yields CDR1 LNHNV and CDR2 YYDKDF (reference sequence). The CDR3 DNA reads TGTGCCACCAGCAGAGGGGGACAGGCCCCTGAAAAACTGTTTTTT. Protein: CATSRGGQAPEKLFF.

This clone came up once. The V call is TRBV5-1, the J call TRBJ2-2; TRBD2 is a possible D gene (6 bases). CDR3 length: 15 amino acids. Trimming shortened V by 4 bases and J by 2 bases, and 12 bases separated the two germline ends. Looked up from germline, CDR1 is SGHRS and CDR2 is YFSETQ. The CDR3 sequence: CASSPGEDNTGELFF. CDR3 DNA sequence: TGCGCCAGCAGCCCCGGGGAGGATAACACCGGGGAGCTGTTTTTT.

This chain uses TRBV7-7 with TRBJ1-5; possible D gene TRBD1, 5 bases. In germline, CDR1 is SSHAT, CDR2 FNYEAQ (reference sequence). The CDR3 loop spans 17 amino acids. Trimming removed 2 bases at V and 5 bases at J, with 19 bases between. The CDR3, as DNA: TGTGCCAGCAGCTTAAATTCTGGGGGTCCCTTCCATCAGCCCCAGCATTTT. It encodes CASSLNSGGPFHQPQHF.

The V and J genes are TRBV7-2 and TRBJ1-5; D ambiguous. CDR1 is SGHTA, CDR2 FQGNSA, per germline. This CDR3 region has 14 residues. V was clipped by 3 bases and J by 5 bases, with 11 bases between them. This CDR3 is CASSLVYRDQPQHF. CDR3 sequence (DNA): TGTGCCAGCAGCTTGGTATACAGAGATCAGCCCCAGCATTTT.

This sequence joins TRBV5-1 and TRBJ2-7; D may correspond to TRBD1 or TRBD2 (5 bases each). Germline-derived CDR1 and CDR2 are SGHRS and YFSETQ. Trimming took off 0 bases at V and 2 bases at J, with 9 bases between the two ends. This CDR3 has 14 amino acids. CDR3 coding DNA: TGCGCCAGCAGCTTGGTACAGGAGGCCTACGAGCAGTACTTC. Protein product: CASSLVQEAYEQYF. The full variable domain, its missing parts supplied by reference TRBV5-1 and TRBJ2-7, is KAGVTQTPRYLIKTRGQQVTLSCSPISGHRSVSWYQQTPGQGLQFLFEYFSETQRNKGNFPGRFSGRQFSNSRSEMNVSTLELGDSALYLCASSLVQEAYEQYFGPGTRLTVT.

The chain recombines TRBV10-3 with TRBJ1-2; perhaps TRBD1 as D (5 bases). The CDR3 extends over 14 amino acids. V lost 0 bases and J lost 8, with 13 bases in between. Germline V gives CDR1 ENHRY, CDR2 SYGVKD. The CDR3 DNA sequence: TGTGCCATCAGTGAGTCCATAGGGGCCCCCGGCTACACCTTC. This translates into CAISESIGAPGYTF.

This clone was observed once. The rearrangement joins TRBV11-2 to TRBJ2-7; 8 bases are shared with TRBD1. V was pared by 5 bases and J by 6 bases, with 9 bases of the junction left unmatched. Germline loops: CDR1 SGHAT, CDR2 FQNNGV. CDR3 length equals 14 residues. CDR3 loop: CASSLRQGSPEQYV. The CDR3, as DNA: TGTGCCAGCAGCCTCCGACAGGGGTCACCCGAGCAGTACGTC.

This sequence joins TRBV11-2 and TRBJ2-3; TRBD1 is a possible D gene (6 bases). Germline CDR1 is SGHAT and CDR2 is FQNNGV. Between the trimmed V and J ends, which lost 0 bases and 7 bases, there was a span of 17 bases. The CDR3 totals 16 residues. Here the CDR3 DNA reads TGTGCCAGCAGCTTAGAAAGGCAGGGGTTCAGAAATACGCAGTATTTT. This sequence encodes CASSLERQGFRNTQYF.

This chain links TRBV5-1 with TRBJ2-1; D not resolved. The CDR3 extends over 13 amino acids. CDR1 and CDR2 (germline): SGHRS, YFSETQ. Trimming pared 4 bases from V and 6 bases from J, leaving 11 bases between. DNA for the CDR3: TGCGCCAGCAGCCAACGGGTTGGCAATGAGCAGTTCTTC. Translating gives CASSQRVGNEQFF.

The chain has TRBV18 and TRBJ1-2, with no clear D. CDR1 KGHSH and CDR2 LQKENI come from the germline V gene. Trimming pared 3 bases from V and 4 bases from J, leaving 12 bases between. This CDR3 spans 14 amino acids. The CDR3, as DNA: TGTGCCAGCTCACCTCCCGCTGTTGTCTATGGCTACACCTTC. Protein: CASSPPAVVYGYTF.

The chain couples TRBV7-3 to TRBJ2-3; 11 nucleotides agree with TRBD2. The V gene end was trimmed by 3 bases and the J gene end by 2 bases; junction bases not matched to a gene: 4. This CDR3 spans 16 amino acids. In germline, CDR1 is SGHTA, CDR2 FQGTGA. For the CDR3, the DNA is TGTGCCAGCAGCTTTTTAGCGGGGGGGCCCACAGATACGCAGTATTTT. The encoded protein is CASSFLAGGPTDTQYF. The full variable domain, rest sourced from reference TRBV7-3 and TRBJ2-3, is GAGVSQTPSNKVTEKGKYVELRCDPISGHTALYWYRQSLGQGPEFLIYFQGTGAADDSGLPNDRFFAVRPEGSVSTLKIQRTERGDSAVYLCASSFLAGGPTDTQYFGPGTRLTVL.

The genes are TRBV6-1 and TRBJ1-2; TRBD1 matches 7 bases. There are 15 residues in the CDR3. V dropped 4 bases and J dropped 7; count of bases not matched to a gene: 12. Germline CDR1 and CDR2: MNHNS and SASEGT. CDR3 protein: CASSVFTQGVGGYTF. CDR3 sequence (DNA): TGTGCCAGCAGTGTATTTACTCAGGGGGTTGGTGGCTACACCTTC.

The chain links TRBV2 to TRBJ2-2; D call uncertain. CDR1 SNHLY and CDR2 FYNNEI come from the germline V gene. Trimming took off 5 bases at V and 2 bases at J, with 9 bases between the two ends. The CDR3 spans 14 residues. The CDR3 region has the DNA TGTGCCAGCAGTCTCAACCCCAACACCGGGGAGCTGTTTTTT. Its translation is CASSLNPNTGELFF.